What follows is one T cell receptor beta chain and its context. Donors likely had unrecorded immune exposures despite being nominally healthy when sampled. It was with 60 Vbeta and 13 Jbeta primers that the PCR ran. The table came from immunoSEQ multiplex PCR; TCRdb's copy has only in-frame clones and leaves some out. The table records 95,000 to 100,000 clones, approximately 85% of them present only once. This specimen belongs to a study of cytomegalovirus exposure and HLA in healthy donors. This CDR3 region has 15 residues. In germline, CDR1 is SGHTA, CDR2 FQGTGA. Trimming shortened V by 2 bases and J by 5 bases, and 14 bases separated the two germline ends.

V and J are TRBV7-3 and TRBJ2-3, with a possible D match to TRBD2 (7 bases). The clonotype comes from a man aged 25-45 years in good health and CMV-seronegative. Sequencing input: PBMCs. The CDR3, as DNA: TGTGCCAGCAGCTTAGGCGGGGGCAGGTTAGATACGCAGTATTTT. Its translation: CASSLGGGRLDTQYF.